These T cell receptor beta chains were read from a single sample in a study of healthy donors' naive CD4 and CD8 T cells. TCRdb processed the reads anew with MiXCR; each CDR3 protein has one entry. In the table there are about 180,000 distinct CDR3 sequences, 74% of which are singletons. Sequencing was performed on naive CD4+ and CD8+ T cells sorted from blood, pooled from several donors. Receptors were obtained from a pool of human donors in good health; the sample pools cells from several healthy donors. Each CDR3 is given with its conserved first and last residue. The D gene is left open where the match is weak. The listing skips clone size in some rows; elsewhere it reads once, few, many or a size class.

>-|TRBJ2-7|TRBV28|TRBD2
CASSTWTSGSYEQYF
TGTGCCAGCAGTACCTGGACTAGCGGGAGTTACGAGCAGTACTTC
>-|TRBJ2-1|TRBV29-1|-
CSVADRLSSYNEQFF
TGCAGCGTTGCCGATAGGTTGAGCTCCTACAATGAGCAGTTCTTC
>-|TRBJ1-1|TRBV20-1|-
CSARDLRRGEITEAFF
TGCAGTGCTAGGGACTTAAGAAGAGGTGAAATCACTGAAGCTTTCTTT
>-|TRBJ2-3|TRBV29-1|-
CSADIPDTQYF
TGCAGCGCGGACATACCAGATACGCAGTATTTT
>few|TRBJ2-7|TRBV29-1|TRBD1
CSVVGTGNSYEQYF
TGCAGCGTTGTCGGGACAGGAAACTCCTACGAGCAGTACTTC
>-|TRBJ1-1|TRBV29-1|TRBD1
CSVDRQGAETEAFF
TGCAGCGTTGACCGACAGGGGGCGGAAACTGAAGCTTTCTTT
>-|TRBJ1-1|TRBV30|-
CAWSAVIGTEAFF
TGTGCCTGGAGTGCGGTAATCGGCACTGAAGCTTTCTTT
>-|TRBJ2-3|TRBV29-1|TRBD2
CSVEILAGVADTQYF
TGCAGCGTTGAGATTCTAGCGGGAGTGGCAGATACGCAGTATTTT
>-|TRBJ1-5|TRBV19|-
CASARAGANQPQHF
TGTGCCAGTGCAAGAGCAGGGGCCAATCAGCCCCAGCATTTT
>-|TRBJ2-1|TRBV12-3/TRBV12-4|-
CASTWGQITYNEQFF
TGTGCCAGCACCTGGGGACAAATAACCTACAATGAGCAGTTCTTC
>-|TRBJ1-2|TRBV29-1|TRBD1
CSALTGDYGYTF
TGCAGCGCCCTGACAGGGGACTATGGCTACACCTTC
>-|TRBJ2-1|TRBV7-6|TRBD1
CASSEQGAEGYNEQFF
TGTGCCAGCAGCGAACAGGGGGCTGAAGGCTACAATGAGCAGTTCTTC
>-|TRBJ2-1|TRBV19|-
CASSWDVYNEQFF
TGTGCCAGTAGTTGGGACGTCTACAATGAGCAGTTCTTC
>-|TRBJ2-5|TRBV29-1|TRBD1
CSVRGQGASETQYF
TGCAGCGTTAGGGGACAGGGGGCTTCAGAGACCCAGTACTTC
>-|TRBJ1-4|TRBV27|TRBD1
CASSLRDRNEKLFF
TGTGCCAGCAGTCTCCGGGACAGAAATGAAAAACTGTTTTTT
>-|TRBJ2-4|TRBV29-1|TRBD2
CSVAGTSLGNIQYF
TGCAGCGTCGCCGGGACTAGCTTAGGAAACATTCAGTACTTC